Shown below are 24 T cell receptor beta chains from a single sample sequenced in a study of cytomegalovirus exposure and HLA in healthy donors. Amplification used 60 Vbeta primers and 13 Jbeta primers. TCRdb's copy holds only in-frame clones and misses some; the assay was immunoSEQ multiplex PCR. The table lists about 93,000 clones, around 81% of them singletons. Input material: PBMCs. Source of these receptors: a man in his thirties or forties in good health and CMV-seronegative.

CDR3 amino acids: CASSPRAGGYGYTF. In DNA, the CDR3 is TGTGCCAGCAGCCCCAGGGCAGGGGGATATGGCTACACCTTC. The V call is TRBV7-3, the J call TRBJ1-2; TRBD1 aligns across 7 bases. Trimming removed 5 bases from V and 5 bases from J; junction bases left unmatched: 8. The V gene's germline CDR1 is SGHTA and CDR2 FQGTGA. The CDR3 totals 14 residues.

The chain employs TRBV10-3 and TRBJ2-1; 10 bases match TRBD1. J lost 0 bases, V lost 7 bases, and 6 bases had no gene match. CDR3 size: 16 residues. Looked up from germline, CDR1 is ENHRY and CDR2 is SYGVKD. CDR3 protein: CAITRTGGFSYNEQFF. CDR3 nucleotides: TGTGCCATCACCCGGACAGGGGGTTTCTCCTACAATGAGCAGTTCTTC.

The CDR3 spells CASTPEGREAFF. In nucleotides, the CDR3 is TGTGCCAGCACCCCGGAGGGGCGAGAAGCTTTCTTT. The chain carries TRBV7-9 and TRBJ1-1; maybe TRBD1 (5 bases). CDR1 SEHNR and CDR2 FQNEAQ come from the germline V gene (reference sequence). Trimming stripped 7 bases from V and 8 bases from J, with 14 bases between. CDR3 length: 12 amino acids.

V is TRBV29-1 and J is TRBJ1-2; TRBD1 might be the D (6 bases). Per the germline V gene, CDR1 is SQVTM and CDR2 is ANQGSEA. Trimming cost V 3 bases and J 4 bases, with 9 bases left between them. CDR3 size: 12 residues. CDR3 coding DNA: TGCAGCGTTGACAGGGGCGTCTATGGCTACACCTTC. This codes for CSVDRGVYGYTF.

This clone was found once. This chain connects TRBV19 to TRBJ2-6, with TRBD1 matching over 7 bases. The CDR3 is 17 residues long. With 5 bases clipped from V and 0 bases from J, the junction kept 7 bases outside the gene matches. Germline CDR1 reads LNHDA; CDR2 reads SQIVND (reference sequence). This CDR3 is CASSWDSDISGANVLTF. The CDR3 DNA reads as TGTGCCAGTAGTTGGGACAGTGATATCTCTGGGGCCAACGTCCTGACTTTC.

CDR3 sequence (DNA): TGCGCCAGCAGCCCCAGGGTGGGCAATCAGCCCCAGCATTTT. The encoded protein is CASSPRVGNQPQHF. The rearrangement joins TRBV4-1 to TRBJ1-5, with TRBD1 as a possible D gene (5 bases). The V and J ends lost 4 bases and 2 bases respectively, with 9 bases between them. This CDR3 comprises 14 residues. Germline CDR1 and CDR2: MGHRA and YSYEKL.

About this clone itself: Relative to the germline gene, one junction end is altered; a read error may explain this. The rearrangement links TRBV5-6 to TRBJ2-2; perhaps TRBD2 as D (5 bases). CDR3 size: 15 residues. Germline V gene sequence: CDR1 SGHDT, CDR2 YYEEEE. CDR3 residues: CASSLGRTNTGEPFF. In DNA form, the CDR3 reads TGTGCCAGCAGCTTGGGCAGGACCAACACCGGGGAGCCGTTTTTT.

The chain carries TRBV7-2 and TRBJ1-2; no definite D call. V was cut by 5 bases and J by 7 bases, with 8 bases left in between. The germline gives CDR1 SGHTA, CDR2 FQGNSA. The CDR3 is 11 amino acids. CDR3 in DNA: TGTGCCAGCAGCGCAGGTGGTGGCTACACCTTC. Amino acids: CASSAGGGYTF.

This clone has just a few counts. The chain joins TRBV5-1 to TRBJ2-1; the match to TRBD2 covers 8 bases. V lost 0 bases, J lost 8 bases, and 7 bases stayed unmatched. There are 15 residues in the CDR3. Germline lookup yields CDR1 SGHRS and CDR2 YFSETQ. CDR3 residues: CASSLELAGRHEQFF. CDR3 DNA: TGCGCCAGCAGCTTGGAGTTAGCGGGAAGGCATGAGCAGTTCTTC. Complete variable domain (other parts from reference TRBV5-1 and TRBJ2-1): KAGVTQTPRYLIKTRGQQVTLSCSPISGHRSVSWYQQTPGQGLQFLFEYFSETQRNKGNFPGRFSGRQFSNSRSEMNVSTLELGDSALYLCASSLELAGRHEQFFGPGTRLTVL.

The chain employs TRBV6-4 and TRBJ1-1; D ambiguous. Germline CDR1 MRHNA, CDR2 SNTAGT. With 6 bases removed from V and 1 base from J, the gap between germline ends came to 9 bases. This CDR3 has 13 amino acids. The chain's CDR3 is CASRVRANTEAFF. The CDR3 DNA sequence: TGTGCCAGCAGAGTTCGCGCGAACACTGAAGCTTTCTTT.

This chain connects TRBV7-3 to TRBJ2-7; tentative D call: TRBD2 (5 bases). V gave up 2 bases and J gave up 3 bases, with 14 bases separating them. Germline values: CDR1 SGHTA, CDR2 FQGTGA. CDR3 length equals 15 residues. In DNA, the CDR3 is TGTGCCAGCAGCTTATGGGGAGTGCCGGACTACGAGCAGTACGTC. Its protein is CASSLWGVPDYEQYV.

The CDR3 DNA is TGTGCCAGCAGCTTAATGGGACTAGCGGGGGACAATGAGCAGTTCTTC. It codes for CASSLMGLAGDNEQFF. The genes are TRBV11-2 and TRBJ2-1; TRBD2 matches at 14 bases. The length of the CDR3 is 16 residues. Germline loops: CDR1 SGHAT, CDR2 FQNNGV. The J segment lost 5 bases and the V segment lost 2 bases, leaving 2 bases of the junction unmatched. Looking up the rest from reference TRBV11-2 and TRBJ2-1 gives the full variable domain: EAGVAQSPRYKIIEKRQSVAFWCNPISGHATLYWYQQILGQGPKLLIQFQNNGVVDDSQLPKDRFSAERLKGVDSTLKIQPAKLEDSAVYLCASSLMGLAGDNEQFFGPGTRLTVL.

This sequence joins TRBV15 and TRBJ1-1; D ambiguous. V was shortened by 1 base and J by 4 bases, with 4 bases between the two germline ends. Germline values: CDR1 LNHNV, CDR2 YYDKDF (reference sequence). There are 12 residues in the CDR3. The CDR3 DNA follows: TGTGCCACCAGCAGAGTCCTCACTGAAGCTTTCTTT. Protein sequence: CATSRVLTEAFF.

This chain uses TRBV6-1 with TRBJ1-5; the D gene is possibly TRBD1 (6 bases). Germline V lookup: CDR1 MNHNS, CDR2 SASEGT. Trimming pared 2 bases from V and 7 bases from J, leaving 18 bases between. The CDR3 length is 16 residues. CDR3 residues: CASSEWGGAPGQPQHF. The CDR3, as DNA: TGTGCCAGCAGTGAATGGGGGGGGGCCCCTGGCCAGCCCCAGCATTTT.

The rearrangement joins TRBV27 to TRBJ1-2; TRBD1 matches at 8 bases. The CDR3 loop spans 15 amino acids. Germline V CDR1 and CDR2: MNHEY, SMNVEV (reference sequence). V dropped 5 bases and J dropped 8; count of bases not matched to a gene: 13. The CDR3 sequence: CASSAFRDRPDGYTF. DNA for the CDR3: TGTGCCAGCAGTGCCTTCCGGGACAGGCCCGACGGCTACACCTTC.

This clone was counted between two and nine times. The chain carries TRBV5-6 and TRBJ2-1, with 7 nucleotides matching TRBD2. This CDR3 region has 16 residues. Germline V CDR1 and CDR2: SGHDT, YYEEEE. J was trimmed by 0 bases and V by 1 base; bases with no gene match: 4. The DNA for the CDR3 is TGTGCCAGCAGCTTGAGCCTAGCGGCCTCCTACAATGAGCAGTTCTTC. Translation gives CASSLSLAASYNEQFF.

This clone was seen just once. Here the CDR3 reads CASSSTSGRGARTDTQYF. The DNA of the CDR3 is TGTGCCAGCAGCTCCACTAGCGGGAGGGGGGCACGCACAGATACGCAGTATTTT. The chain combines TRBV7-9 with TRBJ2-3; 13 nucleotides agree with TRBD2. V shed 4 bases, J shed 1 base, and the junction held 8 bases outside the gene matches. The CDR3 spans 18 residues. CDR1 and CDR2 from the germline V gene are SEHNR and FQNEAQ (reference sequence).

V and J are TRBV7-2 and TRBJ2-7, with D possibly matching TRBD1 (5 bases). The CDR3 spans 14 residues. V gave up 8 bases and J gave up 6 bases, with 20 bases separating them. Per germline, CDR1 SGHTA and CDR2 FQGNSA. This CDR3 reads CASGLQGWSGEQYF. The CDR3 bases are TGTGCCAGCGGCCTGCAGGGTTGGTCGGGCGAGCAGTACTTC.

The chain carries TRBV25-1 and TRBJ2-2, with 7 bases aligning to TRBD2. Unmatched junction bases numbered 1, after V lost 2 bases and J lost 4 bases. The CDR3 totals 14 residues. CDR1 and CDR2 (germline): MGHDK, SYGVNS. The CDR3, as DNA: TGTGCCAGCAGTGAAGGGAGGGCCACCGGGGAGCTGTTTTTT. Residues: CASSEGRATGELFF.

The rearrangement joins TRBV23-1 to TRBJ2-5; D perhaps matches TRBD1 (5 bases). TRBV23-1 is annotated as an ORF whose role is uncertain. The CDR3 extends over 14 amino acids. V was clipped by 8 bases and J by 0 bases, with 13 bases between them. The CDR3 DNA sequence: TGCGCCAGCGGGAATTACAGGTACCAAGAGACCCAGTACTTC. This encodes CASGNYRYQETQYF.

The CDR3 nucleotides are TGTGCCAGCAGCTTAGGGAGCGGGAGGGAAGAGACCCAGTACTTC. Protein product: CASSLGSGREETQYF. This rearrangement joins TRBV11-2 to TRBJ2-5; 10 bases align to TRBD2. V lost 1 base to trimming and J lost 3 bases; unmatched junction nucleotides: 2. Germline V gene data show CDR1 as SGHAT and CDR2 as FQNNGV. The CDR3 consists of 15 residues. The full variable domain, with the rest looked up from reference TRBV11-2 and TRBJ2-5, is EAGVAQSPRYKIIEKRQSVAFWCNPISGHATLYWYQQILGQGPKLLIQFQNNGVVDDSQLPKDRFSAERLKGVDSTLKIQPAKLEDSAVYLCASSLGSGREETQYFGPGTRLLVL.

This rearrangement joins TRBV2 to TRBJ2-2; D is possibly TRBD2 (6 bases). There are 14 residues in the CDR3. V lost 5 bases to trimming and J lost 3 bases, with 10 bases between them. Germline CDR1 is SNHLY and CDR2 is FYNNEI. The CDR3 coding sequence is TGTGCCAGCAGTACGGGAGAGTACACCGGGGAGCTGTTTTTT. This translates into CASSTGEYTGELFF.

The J gene is TRBJ2-1, the V gene TRBV5-5; TRBD1 might be the D (5 bases). CDR1 is SGHKS and CDR2 is YYEKEE in the germline V gene (reference sequence). V was clipped by 1 base and J by 7 bases, with 9 bases between them. This CDR3 spans 13 amino acids. The CDR3 loop is CASSLLQANEQFF. The CDR3 DNA reads as TGTGCCAGCAGCTTGTTACAGGCAAATGAGCAGTTCTTC.

The chain employs TRBV7-3 and TRBJ1-2; D remains ambiguous. The CDR3 has 15 residues. The V gene lost 5 bases and the J gene lost 4 bases, with 17 bases spanning the gap. Germline lookup yields CDR1 SGHTA and CDR2 FQGTGA. CDR3 sequence reads: CASSPDSPGVYGYTF. The CDR3 nucleotides read TGTGCCAGCAGCCCCGATTCACCGGGAGTCTATGGCTACACCTTC.